This TCR beta chain was profiled in a study of T cell responses to AZD1222 COVID-19 vaccine. Generated by immunoSEQ multiplex PCR, the TCRdb table keeps only in-frame clones and is missing some. The data show some 130,000 clones, about nine tenths seen once. With 2 bases removed from V and 9 bases from J, the gap between germline ends came to 7 bases. The CDR3 is made up of 12 amino acids. The germline V gene encodes CDR1 WSHSY and CDR2 SAAADI. Sequencing used peripheral blood, obtained on day 0 of AZD1222 vaccination. The chain carries TRBV10-2 and TRBJ2-2; the D is unclear. This sequence originates from an adult in good health. The CDR3 nucleotides are TGCGCCAGCAGTGAGGGTTCTTGGGAGCTGTTTTTT. Amino acid sequence: CASSEGSWELFF.